The entry below describes one T cell receptor (beta chain). Per the study methods: How many nucleated cells were present was estimated from reference gene primer amplification. The protocol was immunoSEQ multiplex PCR, while the TCRdb copy is restricted to in-frame clones and leaves out a portion. D and trimming were read from the DNA, whereas the V and J calls and clone size are those reported in that table. Of hundreds of thousands of clones listed, roughly 86% are singletons. This record comes from a study of blood T cell repertoires in COVID-19. V lost 5 bases, J lost 2 bases, and 14 bases lay in between. Germline V CDR1 and CDR2: SEHNR, FQNEAQ (reference sequence). The CDR3 has 15 amino acids.

The rearrangement links TRBV7-9 to TRBJ2-3, with a weak D call TRBD2 (6 bases). This sequence originates from a man in his forties in a cohort exposed to, infected with or recovered from COVID-19 (not recorded which). The material sequenced was PBMCs or T cells enriched from blood (not recorded which). The CDR3 region is CASSPRLGYTDTQYF. CDR3 DNA: TGTGCCAGCAGCCCTCGACTAGGATACACAGATACGCAGTATTTT.